These 32 T cell receptor beta chains share one sample of origin, sequenced in a study of Graves' ophthalmopathy and Graves' hyperthyroidism. Amplification of TCR beta CDR3 regions used RNA transcripts. The first round was an RT-PCR with HTBI primers, and the second round was a multiplex PCR. TCRdb itself ran the multiplex PCR reads through MiXCR, one entry per CDR3 protein. Of approximately 330,000 distinct CDR3 sequences listed, roughly a sixth are singletons. The sequenced material came from peripheral blood. The receptors stem from an adult man with Graves' ophthalmopathy.

Turning to this clonotype: A read error is possible here, since a much larger clone lies one base away. The chain couples TRBV19 to TRBJ1-6; the match to TRBD1 covers 7 bases. CDR1 is LNHDA and CDR2 is SQIVND in the germline V gene (reference sequence). V lost 2 bases, J lost 7 bases, and 11 bases stayed unmatched. The CDR3 covers 17 residues. DNA for the CDR3: TGTGCCAGTAGTATAAAGGGGGCGGAGGCCCCAAATTCACCCCTCCACTTT. As protein: CASSIKGAEAPNSPLHF.

This clonotype has more than one count but fewer than ten. CDR3 protein: CASSSTGTQWNYGYTF. CDR3 coding DNA: TGTGCCAGCAGTTCAACCGGGACCCAATGGAACTATGGCTACACCTTC. The rearrangement joins TRBV27 to TRBJ1-2; a weak D match, TRBD1 (5 bases). CDR3 size: 16 residues. V was shortened by 4 bases and J by 2 bases, with 17 bases between the two germline ends. Germline lookup yields CDR1 MNHEY and CDR2 SMNVEV (reference sequence).

This clonotype came up many times. This chain joins TRBV6-2 or TRBV6-3 and TRBJ2-7, with a possible D match to TRBD2 (6 bases). Trimming pared 6 bases from V and 7 bases from J, leaving 22 bases between. The CDR3 length is 15 residues. From germline, CDR1 is MNHEY and CDR2 SVGEGT. The CDR3 coding sequence is TGTGCCAGCAGCATCCGGGACTCCCCCTCTGGGGAGCAGTACTTC. Amino acid sequence: CASSIRDSPSGEQYF.

V is TRBV12-3 or TRBV12-4 and J is TRBJ2-5; 7 nucleotides line up with TRBD1. The junction had 4 bases not matched to a gene; V was cut back by 6 bases and J by 3 bases. The CDR3 sequence is 13 residues long. This CDR3 reads CASRGTVKETQYF. For the CDR3, the DNA is TGTGCCAGCAGGGGGACAGTTAAAGAGACCCAGTACTTC.

There are many counts of this clonotype. The chain has TRBV30 and TRBJ2-5; 10 nucleotides agree with TRBD1. Trimming cost V 0 bases and J 3 bases; bases outside gene matches: 4. The length of the CDR3 is 15 residues. Germline CDR1 GTSNPN, CDR2 SVGIG (reference sequence). For the CDR3, the DNA is TGTGCCTGGAGTGTAGGGACAGGGGTAGAAGAGACCCAGTACTTC. It yields the protein CAWSVGTGVEETQYF.

Ten or more counts support this clonotype. The rearrangement joins TRBV28 to TRBJ2-7; the match to TRBD1 covers 7 bases. This CDR3 has 15 residues. The J segment lost 4 bases and the V segment lost 5 bases, leaving 11 bases of the junction unmatched. Germline CDR1 and CDR2: MDHEN and SYDVKM. The CDR3 nucleotides are TGTGCCAGCAGTCTTAACCAGGGGGTCTCGTACGAGCAGTACTTC. Translation: CASSLNQGVSYEQYF. The variable domain in full, with the rest retrieved from reference TRBV28 and TRBJ2-7, is DVKVTQSSRYLVKRTGEKVFLECVQDMDHENMFWYRQDPGLGLRLIYFSYDVKMKEKGDIPEGYSVSREKKERFSLILESASTNQTSMYLCASSLNQGVSYEQYFGPGTRLTVT.

The table lists this clonotype with many counts. V usage is TRBV2 and J usage is TRBJ2-2, with 11 nucleotides matching TRBD2. V lost 2 bases, J lost 7 bases, and 3 bases stayed unmatched. This CDR3 has 15 residues. Germline lookup yields CDR1 SNHLY and CDR2 FYNNEI. The CDR3 loop is CASSEPSGGNGELFF. In DNA, the CDR3 is TGTGCCAGCAGTGAACCTAGCGGGGGGAACGGGGAGCTGTTTTTT.

There are many counts of this clonotype. The gene calls are TRBV6-5 and TRBJ1-1; D gene ambiguous. Germline-derived CDR1 and CDR2 are MNHEY and SVGAGI. This CDR3 spans 14 amino acids. V lost 7 bases and J lost 0, with 12 bases in between. CDR3 loop: CASIRGKMNTEAFF. CDR3 nucleotides: TGTGCCAGCATCAGAGGCAAAATGAACACTGAAGCTTTCTTT.

The sample holds many counts of this clonotype. The chain has TRBV9 and TRBJ2-7, with TRBD2 matching 8 bases. Germline lookup yields CDR1 SGDLS and CDR2 YYNGEE. The CDR3 length is 15 residues. The V segment lost 5 bases and the J segment 2 bases; nucleotides outside the gene matches: 9. CDR3 amino acids: CASSGGAGAAYEQYF. The DNA for the CDR3 is TGTGCCAGCAGTGGAGGAGCGGGAGCCGCCTACGAGCAGTACTTC.

This clonotype was detected many times. The rearrangement links TRBV7-2 to TRBJ2-5; D is unclear. The germline CDR1 and CDR2 sequences are SGHTA and FQGNSA. The CDR3 spans 12 residues. V gave up 1 base and J gave up 5 bases, with 5 bases separating them. CDR3 residues: CASSLGWETQYF. The CDR3 nucleotides read TGTGCCAGCAGCTTAGGGTGGGAGACCCAGTACTTC. The complete variable domain, with remaining parts taken from reference TRBV7-2 and TRBJ2-5, reads GAGVSQSPSNKVTEKGKDVELRCDPISGHTALYWYRQSLGQGLEFLIYFQGNSAPDKSGLPSDRFSAERTGGSVSTLTIQRTQQEDSAVYLCASSLGWETQYFGPGTRLLVL.

The chain links TRBV11-2 to TRBJ2-5; tentatively, D is TRBD1 or TRBD2 (6 bases each). Germline V gene sequence: CDR1 SGHAT, CDR2 FQNNGV. V dropped 3 bases and J dropped 2 bases, with 13 bases sitting between them. This CDR3 contains 15 residues. The CDR3 loop reads CASSLGASVQETQYF. CDR3 DNA: TGTGCCAGCAGCTTGGGGGCTAGCGTTCAAGAGACCCAGTACTTC. Full variable domain (outside the CDR3, taken from reference TRBV11-2 and TRBJ2-5): EAGVAQSPRYKIIEKRQSVAFWCNPISGHATLYWYQQILGQGPKLLIQFQNNGVVDDSQLPKDRFSAERLKGVDSTLKIQPAKLEDSAVYLCASSLGASVQETQYFGPGTRLLVL.

Ten or more counts support this clonotype. The chain joins TRBV6-2 or TRBV6-3 to TRBJ1-2, with D tentatively TRBD1 (6 bases). This CDR3 has 16 residues. The germline V gene has CDR1 MNHEY and CDR2 SVGEGT. Trimming took off 7 bases at V and 4 bases at J, with 22 bases between the two ends. CDR3 sequence (DNA): TGTGCCAGCACCTCATTTGGTCGGGGGCCGGGCTATGGCTACACCTTC. Its translation is CASTSFGRGPGYGYTF.

This clonotype came up many times. The chain has TRBV7-9 and TRBJ2-7; D is unresolved. The V end was cut by 5 bases, the J end by 0 bases, with 14 bases between. Germline V lookup: CDR1 SEHNR, CDR2 FQNEAQ (reference sequence). The CDR3 runs to 15 residues. Here the CDR3 DNA reads TGTGCCAGCAGCCCTAAGACAAACCCCTCCTACGAGCAGTACTTC. This codes for CASSPKTNPSYEQYF.

This clonotype was detected many times. The V call is TRBV4-3, the J call TRBJ2-2; D is unclear. The V end was cut by 0 bases, the J end by 5 bases, with 10 bases between. Germline loops: CDR1 LGHNA, CDR2 YSLEER. The CDR3 consists of 15 residues. CDR3 protein: CASSQDKGRTGELFF. Here the CDR3 DNA reads TGCGCCAGCAGCCAAGACAAGGGTAGGACCGGGGAGCTGTTTTTT.

This rearrangement joins TRBV7-2 to TRBJ1-1; possibly TRBD1 for D (5 bases). The germline gives CDR1 SGHTA, CDR2 FQGNSA. V was clipped by 4 bases and J by 3 bases, with 12 bases between them. The CDR3 length is 14 residues. The CDR3 bases are TGTGCCAGCAGCTCTTTCAGGGATGACACTGAAGCTTTCTTT. This translates into CASSSFRDDTEAFF.

This clonotype was observed a handful of times. This chain joins TRBV7-9 and TRBJ2-2, with 10 positions matching TRBD2. Germline V gene data show CDR1 as SEHNR and CDR2 as FQNEAQ (reference sequence). J was trimmed by 3 bases and V by 5 bases; bases with no gene match: 6. The CDR3 loop spans 16 amino acids. The CDR3 protein is CASSPVAGGDTGELFF. The DNA of the CDR3 is TGTGCCAGCAGCCCCGTAGCGGGAGGAGACACCGGGGAGCTGTTTTTT.

Many counts were recorded for this clonotype. The chain carries TRBV20-1 and TRBJ2-5; 12 positions agree with TRBD2. This CDR3 is built from 15 residues. Germline CDR1 is DFQATT and CDR2 is SNEGSKA (reference sequence). V lost 5 bases, J lost 4 bases, and 8 bases stayed unmatched. This chain's CDR3 is CSAEPLTSGGETQYF. As DNA, the CDR3 is TGCAGTGCTGAACCTTTGACTAGCGGGGGAGAGACCCAGTACTTC.

This clonotype was seen repeatedly, ten times or more. The chain links TRBV14 to TRBJ1-2; the D is unclear. The CDR3 covers 14 residues. V shed 4 bases and J shed 2 bases, with 11 bases lying between them. Per germline, CDR1 SGHDN and CDR2 FVKESK. The DNA of the CDR3 is TGTGCCAGCAGCCTTCCGGGCGTCAACTATGGCTACACCTTC. This encodes CASSLPGVNYGYTF.

This clonotype was seen only a few times. The CDR3 loop is CSAGAGDSMTEAFF. The CDR3 nucleotides are TGCAGTGCTGGAGCAGGGGACTCGATGACTGAAGCTTTCTTT. The V call is TRBV20-1, the J call TRBJ1-1, with D perhaps TRBD1 (6 bases). This CDR3 comprises 14 residues. Trimming removed 5 bases from V and 5 bases from J, with 18 bases in between. Per the germline V gene, CDR1 is DFQATT and CDR2 is SNEGSKA (reference sequence).

V usage is TRBV9 and J usage is TRBJ1-2; perhaps TRBD1 as D (5 bases). The CDR3 runs 14 residues. CDR1 SGDLS and CDR2 YYNGEE come from the germline V gene. Trimming pared 5 bases from V and 5 bases from J, leaving 16 bases between. CDR3 sequence: CASRNTGTRYGYTF. For the CDR3, the DNA is TGTGCCAGCAGGAATACCGGGACGAGATATGGCTACACCTTC.

This clonotype was seen many times. The rearrangement links TRBV11-2 to TRBJ1-1; 9 positions agree with TRBD1. The CDR3 runs 15 residues. The ends lost 3 bases at V and 4 bases at J; junction bases unmatched: 6. Germline loops: CDR1 SGHAT, CDR2 FQNNGV. The CDR3: CASSLSTGGPTEAFF. In DNA form, the CDR3 reads TGTGCCAGCAGCTTGTCGACAGGGGGTCCCACTGAAGCTTTCTTT.

The gene calls are TRBV11-2 and TRBJ2-7; D possibly corresponds to TRBD1 (5 bases). Germline V gene lookup returns CDR1 SGHAT and CDR2 FQNNGV. The CDR3 has 16 residues. The V gene lost 5 bases and the J gene lost 3 bases, with 20 bases spanning the gap. As DNA, the CDR3 is TGTGCCAGCAGCGGTGGACCTAGGGGTTGGGACTACGAGCAGTACTTC. Protein product: CASSGGPRGWDYEQYF.

This clonotype was observed a few times. This chain connects TRBV4-2 to TRBJ2-2; D is unresolved. This CDR3 is built from 18 residues. The germline CDR1 and CDR2 sequences are LGHNA and YNFKEQ. The V and J ends lost 1 base and 0 bases respectively, with 15 bases between them. This CDR3 is CASSQAFFGKSNTGELFF. The DNA for the CDR3 is TGTGCCAGCAGCCAAGCTTTTTTTGGGAAATCGAACACCGGGGAGCTGTTTTTT.

This rearrangement joins TRBV6-2 or TRBV6-3 to TRBJ1-5; D not resolved. The CDR3 contains 13 residues. Trimming cost V 2 bases and J 7 bases, with 9 bases left between them. CDR1 MNHEY and CDR2 SVGEGT come from the germline V gene. CDR3 nucleotide sequence: TGTGCCAGCAGTTACGGGGAGGGACAGCCCCAGCATTTT. Its translation: CASSYGEGQPQHF.

This clonotype was recorded many times. V is TRBV5-1 and J is TRBJ2-5; D ambiguous. Germline lookup yields CDR1 SGHRS and CDR2 YFSETQ. The CDR3 extends over 14 amino acids. V lost 1 base and J 3 bases, leaving 10 bases between the germline ends. CDR3 DNA sequence: TGCGCCAGCAGCTTGCAGATGCAAAAAGAGACCCAGTACTTC. It codes for CASSLQMQKETQYF.

This clonotype was detected ten times or more. This may be a read error, as it is one base from a much larger clone. The CDR3 DNA reads as TGTGCCAGCACCCACCGCCGCCCCGGGACAAGGGGTGATAATTCACCCCTCCACTTT. Translated: CASTHRRPGTRGDNSPLHF. The gene calls are TRBV6-5 and TRBJ1-6, with D perhaps TRBD1 (6 bases). Trimming pared 7 bases from V and 5 bases from J, leaving 27 bases between. The CDR3 loop spans 19 amino acids. Germline CDR1 is MNHEY and CDR2 is SVGAGI.

There are many counts of this clonotype. The chain couples TRBV6-5 to TRBJ2-7; 9 nucleotides match TRBD1. This CDR3 has 15 residues. V was pared by 2 bases and J by 6 bases, with 8 bases of the junction left unmatched. Germline CDR1 reads MNHEY; CDR2 reads SVGAGI. The CDR3 loop reads CASSYEPGQGTEQYF. The CDR3 nucleotides read TGTGCCAGCAGTTACGAGCCGGGACAGGGTACCGAGCAGTACTTC.

Worth noting for this clonotype: Relative to the germline gene, one junction end is altered; a read error may explain this. The chain links TRBV27 to TRBJ2-6; D tentatively fits TRBD1 or TRBD2 (5 bases each). The CDR3 runs to 13 residues. The germline V gene encodes CDR1 MNHEY and CDR2 SMNVEV (reference sequence). CDR3 nucleotide sequence: TGTGCCAGCAGTTTTTCCGGGGCCTACGTCCTGACTTTC. The encoded protein is CASSFSGAYVLTF.

At least ten counts were recorded for this clonotype. The chain has TRBV4-1 and TRBJ2-7; D is ambiguous. This CDR3 region has 20 residues. The V gene lost 2 bases and the J gene lost 0 bases, with 26 bases spanning the gap. CDR1 MGHRA and CDR2 YSYEKL come from the germline V gene. The CDR3 protein is CASSQISTDDAAPFSYEQYF. The DNA for the CDR3 is TGCGCCAGCAGCCAAATCTCCACGGACGATGCAGCGCCCTTCTCCTACGAGCAGTACTTC.

This clonotype was seen repeatedly, ten times or more. The chain is built from TRBV5-1 and TRBJ2-7; 12 positions agree with TRBD1. Trimming removed 3 bases from V and 7 bases from J; junction bases left unmatched: 14. Germline V gives CDR1 SGHRS, CDR2 YFSETQ. CDR3 length: 17 residues. The CDR3: CASSSGRTGTGGREQYF. The CDR3 nucleotides are TGCGCCAGCAGCTCTGGCCGCACCGGGACAGGGGGCAGAGAGCAGTACTTC.

At least ten counts were recorded for this clonotype. This chain connects TRBV6-2 or TRBV6-3 to TRBJ2-2, with 8 bases identical to TRBD1. This CDR3 has 18 amino acids. The germline V gene has CDR1 MNHEY and CDR2 SVGEGT. Trimming took 2 bases from V and 3 from J; bases not matched to a gene: 11. The CDR3 sequence is CASSYLRGRSPHTGELFF. The CDR3 DNA reads as TGTGCCAGCAGTTACCTCAGGGGGCGGTCGCCGCACACCGGGGAGCTGTTTTTT.

In its sample, this clonotype was seen many times. The chain employs TRBV11-3 and TRBJ2-2; no definite D call. The CDR3 totals 13 residues. Trimming stripped 3 bases from V and 6 bases from J, with 8 bases between. Per the germline V gene, CDR1 is SGHNT and CDR2 is YENEEA. The CDR3 here is CASSLGLAGELFF. CDR3 nucleotides: TGTGCCAGCAGCTTGGGCTTGGCCGGGGAGCTGTTTTTT.